These 26 T cell receptor beta chains were sequenced from one sample in a study of cytomegalovirus exposure and HLA in healthy donors. The method was immunoSEQ multiplex PCR; TCRdb's version includes in-frame clones alone and lacks a portion of them. The sample lists about 160,000 clones, roughly 90% occurring once. The sample consisted of PBMCs. The receptor source for this set is a woman in her 30s in good health and CMV-seronegative.

This chain uses TRBV4-2 with TRBJ1-2, with TRBD1 matching over 8 bases. This CDR3 region has 15 residues. Germline CDR1 LGHNA, CDR2 YNFKEQ. The V segment lost 1 base and the J segment 4 bases; nucleotides outside the gene matches: 5. CDR3 amino acids: CASSQVGQGGYGYTF. The DNA of the CDR3 is TGTGCCAGCAGCCAAGTAGGACAGGGCGGCTATGGCTACACCTTC.

The chain is built from TRBV5-1 and TRBJ2-1, with D unresolved. The CDR3 covers 16 residues. V gave up 4 bases and J gave up 6 bases, with 20 bases separating them. Germline-derived CDR1 and CDR2 are SGHRS and YFSETQ. The CDR3 sequence is CASSGTPRLPANEQFF. The CDR3 DNA follows: TGCGCCAGCAGCGGAACCCCGAGACTGCCAGCCAATGAGCAGTTCTTC.

The chain employs TRBV6-5 and TRBJ1-1; 7 bases fit TRBD1. This CDR3 has 13 residues. V was clipped by 8 bases and J by 5 bases; unmatched bases: 8. Germline V lookup: CDR1 MNHEY, CDR2 SVGAGI. The CDR3 region has the DNA TGTGCCAGCCTCAGGGGGAGGGGGACTGAAGCTTTCTTT. Translated: CASLRGRGTEAFF.

The chain combines TRBV9 with TRBJ2-1; 13 bases align to TRBD2. From germline, CDR1 is SGDLS and CDR2 YYNGEE. V dropped 3 bases and J dropped 5; count of bases not matched to a gene: 5. The CDR3 totals 16 residues. Here the CDR3 DNA reads TGTGCCAGCAGCGCCTCACTAGCGGGAGGGAACAATGAGCAGTTCTTC. It is translated as CASSASLAGGNNEQFF.

This chain links TRBV2 with TRBJ2-3; D might be TRBD1 or TRBD2, each matching 6 bases. Deletions cut 7 bases from V and 1 base from J, with 15 bases between. This CDR3 is built from 15 residues. Germline V CDR1 and CDR2: SNHLY, FYNNEI. The CDR3 DNA reads TGTGCCAGCAACAAAAATGGGGGGCGCACAGATACGCAGTATTTT. This translates into CASNKNGGRTDTQYF.

This clone was seen once. This rearrangement joins TRBV7-9 to TRBJ1-2; perhaps TRBD1 as D (5 bases). The CDR3 spans 16 residues. V was shortened by 8 bases and J by 4 bases, with 23 bases between the two germline ends. Germline CDR1 and CDR2: SEHNR and FQNEAQ (reference sequence). CDR3 sequence (DNA): TGTGCCAGCTCGAGTCCAGGGTCCATTTTAAGCTATGGCTACACCTTC. Its translation: CASSSPGSILSYGYTF.

The chain couples TRBV6-5 to TRBJ2-5; 8 bases map to TRBD1. Germline values: CDR1 MNHEY, CDR2 SVGAGI. Trimming took 6 bases from V and 5 from J; bases not matched to a gene: 5. CDR3 length: 13 amino acids. The CDR3 reads CASSQGAGETQYF. DNA of the CDR3: TGTGCCAGCAGCCAGGGGGCCGGGGAGACCCAGTACTTC.

The J gene is TRBJ2-5, the V gene TRBV5-6; D gene ambiguous. CDR1 SGHDT and CDR2 YYEEEE come from the germline V gene. V dropped 2 bases and J dropped 2 bases, with 1 base sitting between them. This CDR3 has 11 amino acids. CDR3 DNA: TGTGCCAGCAGCTTACAAGAGACCCAGTACTTC. This codes for CASSLQETQYF.

V gene TRBV10-3 combines with J gene TRBJ2-7; 8 nucleotides agree with TRBD1. CDR1 and CDR2 (germline): ENHRY, SYGVKD. Losses at the gene ends were 10 bases for V and 0 bases for J; bases not matched to a gene: 5. The CDR3 covers 13 residues. The CDR3 is CASTGGSSYEQYF. The CDR3 region has the DNA TGTGCCAGCACAGGGGGTTCCTCCTACGAGCAGTACTTC.

The chain uses TRBV6-1 and TRBJ1-5; perhaps TRBD1 as D (6 bases). Looked up from germline, CDR1 is MNHNS and CDR2 is SASEGT. Trimming left V 4 bases short and J 9 bases short, with 13 bases between. CDR3 size: 13 residues. The CDR3 reads CASSVASRGPQHF. The CDR3 DNA sequence: TGTGCCAGCAGTGTAGCCTCCAGGGGGCCCCAGCATTTT.

J is TRBJ1-1 and V is TRBV7-2; possible D gene TRBD1, 5 bases. The CDR3 contains 14 residues. Germline V gene sequence: CDR1 SGHTA, CDR2 FQGNSA. V gave up 5 bases and J gave up 1 base, with 11 bases separating them. CDR3 in amino acids: CASSLDRANTEAFF. Here the CDR3 DNA reads TGTGCCAGCAGCCTAGACAGAGCGAACACTGAAGCTTTCTTT.

This clone showed up just a few times. The CDR3 nucleotides read TGTGCCAGCAGTGCCTACGAGCAGTACTTC. Protein product: CASSAYEQYF. The rearrangement uses TRBV6-1 and TRBJ2-7; D is undetermined. V dropped 4 bases and J dropped 2 bases, with 0 bases sitting between them. In germline, CDR1 is MNHNS, CDR2 SASEGT. The CDR3 runs 10 residues.

The gene calls are TRBV18 and TRBJ1-5; possible D gene TRBD1, 6 bases. Germline V gene lookup returns CDR1 KGHSH and CDR2 LQKENI. V was clipped by 3 bases and J by 4 bases, with 16 bases between them. This CDR3 region has 16 residues. In DNA, the CDR3 is TGTGCCAGCTCACCGGGTGAGGGGGGAATGAATCAGCCCCAGCATTTT. This gives the protein CASSPGEGGMNQPQHF. Based on the CDR3 plus reference TRBV18 and TRBJ1-5, the full variable domain is NAGVMQNPRHLVRRRGQEARLRCSPMKGHSHVYWYRQLPEEGLKFMVYLQKENIIDESGMPKERFSAEFPKEGPSILRIQQVVRGDSAAYFCASSPGEGGMNQPQHFGDGTRLSIL.

This chain connects TRBV27 to TRBJ2-7; the match to TRBD1 covers 9 bases. There are 15 residues in the CDR3. Germline V gives CDR1 MNHEY, CDR2 SMNVEV (reference sequence). V lost 5 bases and J lost 5; bases outside the gene matches: 10. DNA of the CDR3: TGTGCCAGCAGTCTAAACAGGGGGCGAAACGACGAGCAGTACTTC. Protein product: CASSLNRGRNDEQYF.

The chain recombines TRBV11-2 with TRBJ1-2; D remains unclear. This CDR3 has 14 residues. V was cut by 0 bases and J by 7 bases, with 12 bases left in between. Germline V gives CDR1 SGHAT, CDR2 FQNNGV. CDR3 region: CASSLDLVGSGYTF. CDR3 nucleotide sequence: TGTGCCAGCAGCTTAGATCTGGTTGGGTCTGGCTACACCTTC. The full variable domain, in which reference TRBV11-2 and TRBJ1-2 provide the parts outside the CDR3, is EAGVAQSPRYKIIEKRQSVAFWCNPISGHATLYWYQQILGQGPKLLIQFQNNGVVDDSQLPKDRFSAERLKGVDSTLKIQPAKLEDSAVYLCASSLDLVGSGYTFGSGTRLTVV.

The chain recombines TRBV10-3 with TRBJ2-3; 8 bases are shared with TRBD2. The CDR3 is 17 residues long. CDR1 ENHRY and CDR2 SYGVKD come from the germline V gene. Losses at the gene ends were 4 bases for V and 6 bases for J; bases not matched to a gene: 15. The CDR3 DNA is TGTGCCATCAGTGCGGTGGCTAGCGGGCCAATGGGGGATACGCAGTATTTT. This sequence encodes CAISAVASGPMGDTQYF.

This clone was seen once. The chain combines TRBV15 with TRBJ1-2; D call uncertain. The CDR3 length is 14 residues. The germline V gene has CDR1 LNHNV and CDR2 YYDKDF (reference sequence). Trimming pared 3 bases from V and 5 bases from J, leaving 13 bases between. The CDR3 sequence: CATSRDTGRYGYTF. The CDR3 region has the DNA TGTGCCACCAGCAGGGATACGGGAAGATATGGCTACACCTTC.

V gene TRBV2 combines with J gene TRBJ2-3, with D perhaps being TRBD1 or TRBD2 (6 bases each). The CDR3 runs to 18 residues. Germline V gene data show CDR1 as SNHLY and CDR2 as FYNNEI. V dropped 8 bases and J dropped 5 bases, with 29 bases sitting between them. Here the CDR3 reads CASELTPNRAGTGDTQYF. CDR3 in DNA: TGTGCCAGCGAATTAACTCCAAACAGGGCTGGGACTGGAGATACGCAGTATTTT.

This clone was observed once. The rearrangement uses TRBV4-2 and TRBJ2-1; D uncertain. Germline V lookup: CDR1 LGHNA, CDR2 YNFKEQ. V lost 0 bases and J 0 bases, leaving 12 bases between the germline ends. The CDR3 sequence is 17 residues long. CDR3 in DNA: TGTGCCAGCAGCCAAGAAAGCCCCGATACCTCCTACAATGAGCAGTTCTTC. As protein: CASSQESPDTSYNEQFF.

The sample holds one count of this clone. V is TRBV19 and J is TRBJ1-5; no reliable D call. The length of the CDR3 is 15 residues. Germline-derived CDR1 and CDR2 are LNHDA and SQIVND (reference sequence). Between the trimmed V and J ends, which lost 2 bases and 1 base, there was a span of 9 bases. For the CDR3, the DNA is TGTGCCAGTAGTATATCTCCGTCGAGCAATCAGCCCCAGCATTTT. It yields the protein CASSISPSSNQPQHF. Full variable domain (remainder filled in from reference TRBV19 and TRBJ1-5): DGGITQSPKYLFRKEGQNVTLSCEQNLNHDAMYWYRQDPGQGLRLIYYSQIVNDFQKGDIAEGYSVSREKKESFPLTVTSAQKNPTAFYLCASSISPSSNQPQHFGDGTRLSIL.

CDR3 coding DNA: TGCGCCAGCAGCCGCCTGACTGGAAAGGCAGATACGCAGTATTTT. Translating it yields CASSRLTGKADTQYF. The chain combines TRBV4-3 with TRBJ2-3; D ambiguous. The germline V gene encodes CDR1 LGHNA and CDR2 YSLEER. CDR3 length: 15 residues. V lost 4 bases and J 4 bases, leaving 15 bases between the germline ends.

The rearrangement links TRBV6-1 to TRBJ2-2; no firm D call. The CDR3 contains 16 residues. The V gene's germline CDR1 is MNHNS and CDR2 SASEGT. The V gene lost 2 bases and the J gene lost 1 base, with 11 bases spanning the gap. CDR3 sequence (DNA): TGTGCCAGCAGTGAATCCAGGCCGGGGAACACCGGGGAGCTGTTTTTT. It is translated as CASSESRPGNTGELFF.

The chain uses TRBV19 and TRBJ1-5; 8 nucleotides align to TRBD1. Losses at the gene ends were 2 bases for V and 3 bases for J; bases not matched to a gene: 6. The CDR3 is 16 residues long. Per germline, CDR1 LNHDA and CDR2 SQIVND (reference sequence). The CDR3: CASSIRTGSFNQPQHF. CDR3 nucleotides: TGTGCCAGTAGTATACGGACAGGGAGCTTCAATCAGCCCCAGCATTTT.

This chain uses TRBV5-6 with TRBJ1-2; 8 bases fit TRBD1. Germline assignment: CDR1 SGHDT and CDR2 YYEEEE. V dropped 0 bases and J dropped 8; count of bases not matched to a gene: 12. This CDR3 has 16 amino acids. CDR3 bases: TGTGCCAGCAGCTTGGTAAGGACAGGGTTCCCCGACGGCTACACCTTC. Protein sequence: CASSLVRTGFPDGYTF.

The chain couples TRBV7-8 to TRBJ1-5, with 8 bases aligning to TRBD1. The length of the CDR3 is 16 residues. Trimming removed 5 bases from V and 0 bases from J; junction bases left unmatched: 6. Germline CDR1 reads SGHVS; CDR2 reads FQNEAQ. This chain's CDR3 is CASSLTGGNSNQPQHF. CDR3 nucleotides: TGTGCCAGCAGCCTAACAGGGGGGAATAGCAATCAGCCCCAGCATTTT.

This clone was counted between two and nine times. The chain couples TRBV6-4 to TRBJ2-2, with 11 positions matching TRBD2. The CDR3 covers 15 residues. The germline CDR1 and CDR2 sequences are MRHNA and SNTAGT. The junction had 0 bases not matched to a gene; V was cut back by 2 bases and J by 4 bases. CDR3 region: CASSDGLAGTGELFF. CDR3 nucleotide sequence: TGTGCCAGCAGTGACGGACTAGCGGGCACCGGGGAGCTGTTTTTT.